This entry describes one TCR beta chain. The sequenced template was RNA, covering the TCR beta CDR3 region. The first round was an RT-PCR with HTBI primers, and the second round was a multiplex PCR. TCRdb used MiXCR to reprocess the multiplex PCR reads, holding one entry per CDR3 protein. The sample comprises about 220,000 distinct CDR3 sequences, 20% to 25% of which are singletons, and around 40% rests with the top ten. This sample was taken from a study of Graves' ophthalmopathy and Graves' hyperthyroidism. The CDR3 has 17 residues. Trimming pared 2 bases from V and 5 bases from J, leaving 18 bases between. Germline V gene sequence: CDR1 MRHNA, CDR2 SNTAGT.

Sequencing was carried out using peripheral blood. The TCR comes from a woman between 45 and 60 years old with Graves' ophthalmopathy. This rearrangement joins TRBV6-4 to TRBJ2-2; the D call may be TRBD1 or TRBD2 (5 bases each). The CDR3 spells CASSDTGTGTQTGELFF. CDR3 nucleotide sequence: TGTGCCAGCAGTGACACGGGGACGGGAACCCAAACCGGGGAGCTGTTTTTT.